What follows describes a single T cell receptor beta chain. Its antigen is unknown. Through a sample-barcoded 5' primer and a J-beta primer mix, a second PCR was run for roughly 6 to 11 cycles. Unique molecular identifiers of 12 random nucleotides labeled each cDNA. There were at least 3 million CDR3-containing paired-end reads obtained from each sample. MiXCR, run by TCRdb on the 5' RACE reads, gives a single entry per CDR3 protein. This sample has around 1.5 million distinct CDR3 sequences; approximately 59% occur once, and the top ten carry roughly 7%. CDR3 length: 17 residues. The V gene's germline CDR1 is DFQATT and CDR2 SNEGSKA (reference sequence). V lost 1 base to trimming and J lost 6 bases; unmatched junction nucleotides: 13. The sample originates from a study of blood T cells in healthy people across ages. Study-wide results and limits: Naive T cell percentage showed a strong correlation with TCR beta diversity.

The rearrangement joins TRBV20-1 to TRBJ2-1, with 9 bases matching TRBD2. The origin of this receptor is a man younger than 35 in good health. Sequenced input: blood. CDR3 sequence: CSARAPQPGLALNEQFF. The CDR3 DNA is TGCAGTGCTAGAGCCCCCCAGCCGGGACTAGCCCTCAATGAGCAGTTCTTC.